This TCR beta chain was sequenced during a study of blood T cell repertoires in COVID-19 (dated by TCRdb to 2018 to 2020). Concerning the study at large: Samples covering the acute and convalescent phases of COVID-19 were provided by collaborators in the United States, Italy and Spain. The material from the prospective study consisted of cDNA or gDNA derived from T cells, B-cell-depleted T cells, or PBMCs. Deeply sampled blood TCRbeta repertoires from subjects exposed to, actively infected with, or recovered from COVID-19 were included in the dataset. A freely available public database, intended as a resource for researchers studying the immune response to SARS-CoV-2, is where the repertoires were released. The samples were drawn from the first 160 participants of the ongoing ImmuneRACE study and from 1,254 subjects provided by 6 global collaborators. Sample metadata almost always included a de-identified subject ID, COVID-19 status, age in years and sex. Where HLA class I and class II types were available, the types were taken from metadata supplied by the sample provider, not from assay-based typing. The paper as a whole reports these results and caveats: Clinical and demographic metadata were provided uncurated, with the amount varying by source and participant.

Of note for this clone: Its target antigen remains unknown. The record has no base qualities; no much larger clone is one base away.

From the cysteine up to the phenylalanine, the CDR3 has a length of 18 residues. CDR3 DNA only is kept here, 54 bases in frame from base 1. The junction shows trimming of 0 bases on V and 4 bases on J, and the gene matches do not reach 15 bases of it. The germline V gene supplies CDR1 MNHNS and CDR2 SASEGT. TCRbeta CDR3 regions were amplified from genomic DNA by means of the immunoSEQ Assay, a bias-controlled multiplex PCR. As for the authors' bioinformatics: The number of nucleated cells in each sample was estimated from the amplification of reference gene primers within the assay. To quantify the absolute abundance of each unique TCRbeta CDR3 rearrangement, sequence reads were collapsed and filtered. For each sample, productive Simpson clonality was calculated by taking the square root of Simpson's diversity index across productive rearrangements. TCRdb obtained this table from immuneACCESS and retained in-frame rearrangements with V and J assigned. These tables miss some clones; where compared with another copy, unresolved V genes account for less than half of the shortfall, and the remainder is unexplained. V, J and clone size reflect that table, while D and trimming were determined from the DNA. For this sample the table gives about 90,000 clones, of which around 81% were detected only once. The ten largest make up approximately 12% of the sample.

The collaborating institutions used their own protocols to collect whole blood in K2EDTA tubes. For TCRbeta analysis, collaborators shipped samples in one of three forms: frozen whole blood, isolated PBMCs, or DNA extracted from either of those sample types. The clonotype was recovered from an older woman with active or convalescent COVID-19. Sample: peripheral blood. The sequence joins TRBV6-1 to TRBJ2-7; 7 central bases correspond to TRBD2. Here is the DNA: TGTGCCAGCAGTGAAGCTCGGGGGGTCACCCACCTGAAATACGAGCAGTACTTC. Its translation reads: CASSEARGVTHLKYEQYF.